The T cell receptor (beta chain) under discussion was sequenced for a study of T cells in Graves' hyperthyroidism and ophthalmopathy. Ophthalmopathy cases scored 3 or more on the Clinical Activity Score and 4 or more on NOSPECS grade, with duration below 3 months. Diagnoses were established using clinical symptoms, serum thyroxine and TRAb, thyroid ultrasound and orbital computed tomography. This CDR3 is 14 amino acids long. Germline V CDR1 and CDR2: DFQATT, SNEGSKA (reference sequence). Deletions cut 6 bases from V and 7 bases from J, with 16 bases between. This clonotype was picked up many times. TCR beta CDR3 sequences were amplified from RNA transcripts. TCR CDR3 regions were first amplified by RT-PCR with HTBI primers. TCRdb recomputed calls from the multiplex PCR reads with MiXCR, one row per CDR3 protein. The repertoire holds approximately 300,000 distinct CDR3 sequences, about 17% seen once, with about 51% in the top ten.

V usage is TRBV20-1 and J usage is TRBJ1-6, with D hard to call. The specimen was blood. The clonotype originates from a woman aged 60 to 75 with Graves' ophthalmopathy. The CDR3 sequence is CSAPDGFGNSPLHF. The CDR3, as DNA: TGCAGTGCCCCCGATGGTTTTGGGAATTCACCCCTCCACTTT.